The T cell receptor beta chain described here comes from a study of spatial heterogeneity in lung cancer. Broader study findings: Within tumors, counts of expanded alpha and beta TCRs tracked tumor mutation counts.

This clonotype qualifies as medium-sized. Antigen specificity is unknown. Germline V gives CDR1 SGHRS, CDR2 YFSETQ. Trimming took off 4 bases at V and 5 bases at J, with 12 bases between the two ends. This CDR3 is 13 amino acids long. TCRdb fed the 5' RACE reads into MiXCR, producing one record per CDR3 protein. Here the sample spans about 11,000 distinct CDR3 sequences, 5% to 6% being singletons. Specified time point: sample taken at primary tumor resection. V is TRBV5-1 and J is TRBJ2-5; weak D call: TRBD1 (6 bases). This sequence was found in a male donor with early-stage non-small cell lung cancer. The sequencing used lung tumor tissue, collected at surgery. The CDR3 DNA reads TGCGCCAGCAGCCAGGGGTTTGAGGAGACCCAGTACTTC. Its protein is CASSQGFEETQYF.